This passage covers 32 T cell receptor beta chains from one sample sequenced in a study of blood T cell repertoires in COVID-19. Sequenced by immunoSEQ multiplex PCR; TCRdb stores in-frame clones only, minus some. Among about 260,000 clones listed, 70% to 90% were seen once. The sequencing input was peripheral blood. Receptor source: a man aged 18 to 30 with active or convalescent COVID-19.

This sequence joins TRBV5-1 and TRBJ2-5, with TRBD1 identical over 8 bases. J lost 4 bases, V lost 4 bases, and 9 bases had no gene match. The CDR3 is made up of 15 amino acids. Germline-derived CDR1 and CDR2 are SGHRS and YFSETQ. The CDR3 sequence is CASSTGQGPPETQYF. The CDR3 DNA is TGCGCCAGCAGCACTGGACAGGGCCCTCCAGAGACCCAGTACTTC.

The CDR3 bases are TGTGCCAGCGGGACTCGGGACAGGAATTCACCCCTCCACTTT. Protein: CASGTRDRNSPLHF. The V call is TRBV27, the J call TRBJ1-6; 8 bases are a match to TRBD1. V gave up 8 bases and J gave up 7 bases; unmatched junction bases: 7. Per germline, CDR1 MNHEY and CDR2 SMNVEV (reference sequence). CDR3 length: 14 amino acids.

The V call is TRBV3-1 (or the pseudogene TRBV3-2), the J call TRBJ2-1, with TRBD2 matching 10 bases. Looked up from germline, CDR1 is LGHDT and CDR2 is YNNKEL (reference sequence). V gave up 2 bases and J gave up 8 bases; unmatched junction bases: 15. The CDR3 loop spans 18 amino acids. CDR3 bases: TGTGCCAGCAGCCAACGAGAACTAGCGGGATCGAGGAGCGATGAGCAGTTCTTC. Translation gives CASSQRELAGSRSDEQFF.

The chain joins TRBV25-1 to TRBJ2-3, with D unresolved. Germline CDR1 and CDR2: MGHDK and SYGVNS. The V gene lost 1 base and the J gene lost 1 base, with 3 bases spanning the gap. This CDR3 has 13 amino acids. CDR3 amino acids: CASSESGTDTQYF. The CDR3 DNA reads TGTGCCAGCAGTGAATCGGGCACAGATACGCAGTATTTT.

This chain joins TRBV2 and TRBJ2-2; D is possibly TRBD1 (6 bases). Germline V gives CDR1 SNHLY, CDR2 FYNNEI. The CDR3 runs 16 residues. V shed 2 bases and J shed 1 base, with 11 bases lying between them. The CDR3 here is CASSEQGIWNTGELFF. DNA for the CDR3: TGTGCCAGCAGTGAACAGGGGATCTGGAACACCGGGGAGCTGTTTTTT. The full variable domain, in which reference TRBV2 and TRBJ2-2 provide the parts outside the CDR3, is EPEVTQTPSHQVTQMGQEVILRCVPISNHLYFYWYRQILGQKVEFLVSFYNNEISEKSEIFDDQFSVERPDGSNFTLKIRSTKLEDSAMYFCASSEQGIWNTGELFFGEGSRLTVL.

The rearrangement uses TRBV5-1 and TRBJ1-2, with D possibly TRBD1 on 6 matching bases. Germline loops: CDR1 SGHRS, CDR2 YFSETQ. CDR3 length: 12 residues. Trimming pared 2 bases from V and 6 bases from J, leaving 8 bases between. This chain's CDR3 is CASSFQGHGYTF. CDR3 DNA: TGCGCCAGCAGCTTTCAGGGGCATGGCTACACCTTC.

This chain joins TRBV18 and TRBJ1-3; D unresolved. Germline V lookup: CDR1 KGHSH, CDR2 LQKENI. V was trimmed by 1 base and J by 4 bases, leaving 8 bases between them. The CDR3 has 14 residues. For the CDR3, the DNA is TGTGCCAGCTCACCACAGGGAGCGGGAAACACCATATATTTT. This encodes CASSPQGAGNTIYF.

This clone was seen just once. Additional DNA sequences in this sample encode the identical CDR3. This sequence joins TRBV27 and TRBJ1-2, with 8 bases that match TRBD1. The germline gives CDR1 MNHEY, CDR2 SMNVEV (reference sequence). The CDR3 is 13 amino acids. The V and J ends lost 2 bases and 4 bases, in that order; junction bases with no gene match: 0. In nucleotides, the CDR3 is TGTGCCAGCAGTTTAGGGACAGGCTATGGCTACACCTTC. The encoded protein is CASSLGTGYGYTF.

The CDR3: CSALPGRVTDTQYF. CDR3 bases: TGCAGCGCCCTTCCGGGTCGCGTGACAGATACGCAGTATTTT. The rearrangement uses TRBV29-1 and TRBJ2-3; D not resolved. The CDR3 sequence is 14 residues long. The germline CDR1 and CDR2 sequences are SQVTM and ANQGSEA. V dropped 7 bases and J dropped 3 bases, with 17 bases sitting between them.

The chain joins TRBV7-3 to TRBJ2-4, with TRBD1 identical over 9 bases. The CDR3 spans 19 residues. Germline V gives CDR1 SGHTA, CDR2 FQGTGA. Losses at the gene ends were 3 bases for V and 0 bases for J; bases not matched to a gene: 12. CDR3 coding DNA: TGTGCCAGCAGCTTCCGCCAACCTGGACAGGGGCTAGCCAAAAACATTCAGTACTTC. It translates to CASSFRQPGQGLAKNIQYF.

V gene TRBV5-1 combines with J gene TRBJ2-6, with D possibly matching TRBD1 (6 bases). The CDR3 is 15 residues long. Trimming removed 2 bases at V and 2 bases at J, with 8 bases between. CDR1 and CDR2 from the germline V gene are SGHRS and YFSETQ. CDR3 sequence reads: CASSLTGTGANVLTF. Written as DNA, the CDR3 is TGCGCCAGCAGCTTAACAGGGACTGGGGCCAACGTCCTGACTTTC.

The V gene is TRBV2, the J gene TRBJ2-5; the D is unclear. The V and J ends lost 2 bases and 7 bases respectively, with 8 bases between them. Germline-derived CDR1 and CDR2 are SNHLY and FYNNEI. CDR3 size: 12 residues. The CDR3 is CASSERTGTQYF. The CDR3 DNA sequence: TGTGCCAGCAGTGAACGAACGGGGACCCAGTACTTC.

The V and J genes are TRBV5-4 and TRBJ2-1, with D tentatively TRBD1 (6 bases). Trimming pared 1 base from V and 8 bases from J, leaving 16 bases between. The CDR3 consists of 15 residues. Germline CDR1 is SGHNT and CDR2 is YYREEE (reference sequence). This chain's CDR3 is CASSLKVRGIDEQFF. The CDR3 DNA sequence: TGTGCCAGCAGCTTGAAGGTTAGGGGGATTGATGAGCAGTTCTTC.

The rearrangement uses TRBV24-1 and TRBJ2-5, with D hard to call. Looked up from germline, CDR1 is KGHDR and CDR2 is SFDVKD. Trimming shortened V by 5 bases and J by 5 bases, and 5 bases separated the two germline ends. The length of the CDR3 is 11 residues. The CDR3 reads CATSARETQYF. The DNA of the CDR3 is TGTGCCACCAGTGCGAGGGAGACCCAGTACTTC.

The CDR3 sequence: CASSSPTSGANVLTF. For the CDR3, the DNA is TGTGCCAGCAGCTCCCCTACCTCTGGGGCCAACGTCCTGACTTTC. This chain uses TRBV13 with TRBJ2-6; D ambiguous. The germline V and J ends were trimmed by 4 bases and 0 bases, with 7 bases remaining between them. The CDR3 runs to 15 residues. Germline CDR1 is PRHDT and CDR2 is FYEKMQ (reference sequence).

This chain connects TRBV5-1 to TRBJ2-1; 12 bases fit TRBD2. Trimming at V came to 4 bases and at J to 4 bases, leaving 6 bases not matched to a gene. CDR3 length: 16 amino acids. Germline V lookup: CDR1 SGHRS, CDR2 YFSETQ. The DNA of the CDR3 is TGCGCCAGCAGCCCCCCGGGACTAGCGGGTTACAATGAGCAGTTCTTC. Its translation is CASSPPGLAGYNEQFF.

V and J are TRBV7-2 and TRBJ2-1, with a weak D call TRBD2 (5 bases). The germline gives CDR1 SGHTA, CDR2 FQGNSA. This CDR3 region has 15 residues. Between the trimmed V and J ends, which lost 5 bases and 1 base, there was a span of 12 bases. The CDR3 region is CASSPYGLSYNEQFF. CDR3 nucleotides: TGTGCCAGCAGCCCCTACGGACTTTCCTACAATGAGCAGTTCTTC. Full variable domain (remainder filled in from reference TRBV7-2 and TRBJ2-1): GAGVSQSPSNKVTEKGKDVELRCDPISGHTALYWYRQSLGQGLEFLIYFQGNSAPDKSGLPSDRFSAERTGGSVSTLTIQRTQQEDSAVYLCASSPYGLSYNEQFFGPGTRLTVL.

The chain is built from TRBV7-9 and TRBJ2-5; TRBD2 agrees at 7 bases. Trimming took 3 bases from V and 7 from J; bases not matched to a gene: 20. The CDR3 sequence is 18 residues long. CDR1 is SEHNR, CDR2 FQNEAQ, per germline (reference sequence). The CDR3 bases are TGTGCCAGCAGCTTGTCTGCCCAGAAGGGAGCGGGGAAAGTGACCCAGTACTTC. This gives the protein CASSLSAQKGAGKVTQYF.

The chain carries TRBV7-2 and TRBJ2-1; D might be TRBD2 (5 bases). This CDR3 spans 14 amino acids. V lost 0 bases, J lost 7 bases, and 10 bases lay in between. Germline V lookup: CDR1 SGHTA, CDR2 FQGNSA. CDR3 bases: TGTGCCAGCAGCTTAGCGGGGTCGGGGAATGAGCAGTTCTTC. This codes for CASSLAGSGNEQFF.

This chain joins TRBV19 and TRBJ2-1; 13 bases map to TRBD2. Per the germline V gene, CDR1 is LNHDA and CDR2 is SQIVND (reference sequence). V shed 3 bases, J shed 4 bases, and the junction held 12 bases outside the gene matches. The CDR3 runs 19 residues. CDR3 nucleotide sequence: TGTGCCAGTAGTATCGGCAGGGTACTAGCGGGGGGGCCTTACAATGAGCAGTTCTTC. As protein: CASSIGRVLAGGPYNEQFF.

The chain is built from TRBV5-1 and TRBJ1-5; no definite D call. The CDR3 is 15 residues long. CDR1 and CDR2 from the germline V gene are SGHRS and YFSETQ. V gave up 4 bases and J gave up 6 bases, with 17 bases separating them. CDR3 coding DNA: TGCGCCAGCAGCCTGGGAGGAGAGGGTCGTCAGCCCCAGCATTTT. Protein: CASSLGGEGRQPQHF. Complete variable domain (other parts from reference TRBV5-1 and TRBJ1-5): KAGVTQTPRYLIKTRGQQVTLSCSPISGHRSVSWYQQTPGQGLQFLFEYFSETQRNKGNFPGRFSGRQFSNSRSEMNVSTLELGDSALYLCASSLGGEGRQPQHFGDGTRLSIL.

The CDR3 DNA reads TGTGCCAGTAGTATTGGGGGGATCGGCTATGGCTACACCTTC. Residues: CASSIGGIGYGYTF. The V call is TRBV19, the J call TRBJ1-2; tentatively, D is TRBD1 (5 bases). This CDR3 is 14 amino acids long. Looked up from germline, CDR1 is LNHDA and CDR2 is SQIVND (reference sequence). The V end lost 3 bases, the J end lost 4 bases, and 12 bases lay between the germline ends.

V is TRBV6-2 or TRBV6-3 and J is TRBJ2-1; TRBD2 matches at 11 bases. Germline loops: CDR1 MNHEY, CDR2 SVGEGT. Germline trimming cut 4 bases from V and 4 bases from J; bases unmatched to any gene: 6. There are 16 residues in the CDR3. The CDR3: CASSSQGLAAYNEQFF. In nucleotides, the CDR3 is TGTGCCAGCAGTTCCCAGGGACTAGCGGCTTACAATGAGCAGTTCTTC.

The gene calls are TRBV7-9 and TRBJ2-5, with 8 bases lining up with TRBD2. The CDR3 length is 16 residues. The germline gives CDR1 SEHNR, CDR2 FQNEAQ (reference sequence). J lost 0 bases, V lost 4 bases, and 7 bases had no gene match. The CDR3 DNA sequence: TGTGCCAGCAGCTCTAGCGAGCGGGAGTACCAAGAGACCCAGTACTTC. Protein product: CASSSSEREYQETQYF. The full variable domain, its missing parts supplied by reference TRBV7-9 and TRBJ2-5, is DTGVSQNPRHKITKRGQNVTFRCDPISEHNRLYWYRQTLGQGPEFLTYFQNEAQLEKSRLLSDRFSAERPKGSFSTLEIQRTEQGDSAMYLCASSSSEREYQETQYFGPGTRLLVL.

This chain links TRBV3-1 (or the pseudogene TRBV3-2) with TRBJ1-1; TRBD1 is a possible D gene (6 bases). Germline CDR1 and CDR2: LGHDT and YNNKEL (reference sequence). V lost 6 bases to trimming and J lost 5 bases, with 13 bases between them. This CDR3 spans 13 amino acids. The CDR3 loop reads CASSQQGGTEAFF. CDR3 bases: TGTGCCAGCAGTCAACAGGGAGGTACTGAAGCTTTCTTT.

CDR3 in DNA: TGTGCCAGCAGTGAACCCCGTTCCCAGGGAAAGAGCTCTGGGGCCAACGTCCTGACTTTC. This gives the protein CASSEPRSQGKSSGANVLTF. This chain uses TRBV2 with TRBJ2-6, with D possibly matching TRBD1 (5 bases). V lost 2 bases and J lost 0, with 20 bases in between. The CDR3 length is 20 residues. CDR1 and CDR2 from the germline V gene are SNHLY and FYNNEI.

V usage is TRBV11-3 and J usage is TRBJ2-1; TRBD1 aligns across 7 bases. From germline, CDR1 is SGHNT and CDR2 YENEEA. CDR3 length: 14 amino acids. J was trimmed by 4 bases and V by 4 bases; bases with no gene match: 4. The CDR3 sequence is CASSSRTGYNEQFF. The CDR3 region has the DNA TGTGCCAGCAGCTCGCGGACAGGTTACAATGAGCAGTTCTTC.

The chain recombines TRBV29-1 with TRBJ2-2; D might be TRBD1 (5 bases). Trimming pared 7 bases from V and 1 base from J, leaving 13 bases between. The CDR3 has 14 amino acids. CDR1 and CDR2 from the germline V gene are SQVTM and ANQGSEA. CDR3 nucleotides: TGCAGCGCCCACCAAGACAGGAACACCGGGGAGCTGTTTTTT. Amino acids: CSAHQDRNTGELFF.

V and J are TRBV18 and TRBJ2-3, with 8 bases matching TRBD2. Unmatched junction bases numbered 9, after V lost 3 bases and J lost 4 bases. Germline loops: CDR1 KGHSH, CDR2 LQKENI. The CDR3 is made up of 16 amino acids. The CDR3 nucleotides read TGTGCCAGCTCACCGCTCGCTAGCGGGTTGTCAGATACGCAGTATTTT. It is translated as CASSPLASGLSDTQYF.

The chain uses TRBV24-1 and TRBJ2-7, with TRBD1 identical over 7 bases. CDR1 and CDR2 from the germline V gene are KGHDR and SFDVKD. Losses at the gene ends were 3 bases for V and 2 bases for J; bases not matched to a gene: 6. The CDR3 is made up of 15 amino acids. CDR3 sequence reads: CATSDPGQPPYEQYF. CDR3 nucleotides: TGTGCCACCAGTGATCCGGGACAGCCGCCCTACGAGCAGTACTTC.

For the CDR3, the DNA is TGCGCCAGCAGCCAATTAGCCCGAGACTATGGCTACACCTTC. As protein: CASSQLARDYGYTF. The chain carries TRBV4-1 and TRBJ1-2; D ambiguous. The CDR3 runs 14 residues. The germline V gene has CDR1 MGHRA and CDR2 YSYEKL. Trimming shortened V by 2 bases and J by 3 bases, and 10 bases separated the two germline ends.

The V and J genes are TRBV7-8 and TRBJ2-1; D possibly corresponds to TRBD2 (6 bases). This CDR3 region has 14 residues. Germline CDR1 reads SGHVS; CDR2 reads FQNEAQ. V was pared by 5 bases and J by 8 bases, with 16 bases between. DNA for the CDR3: TGTGCCAGCAGCCCTAAAAGACTAGTCTATGAGCAGTTCTTC. Its translation is CASSPKRLVYEQFF.